A single sample gave rise to the 30 T cell receptor beta chains below, sequenced in a study of cytomegalovirus exposure and HLA in healthy donors. PCR used 60 Vbeta primers and 13 Jbeta primers. Profiling relied on immunoSEQ multiplex PCR, and the TCRdb table lists in-frame clones only, not all of them. Of nearly 110,000 clones listed, over 70% are singletons. The source material was PBMCs. The source is a male donor in good health and CMV-seropositive.

The chain couples TRBV5-1 to TRBJ2-2, with D maybe TRBD1 (6 bases). Germline CDR1 SGHRS, CDR2 YFSETQ. Trimming pared 0 bases from V and 4 bases from J, leaving 13 bases between. This CDR3 contains 16 residues. CDR3 loop: CASSLAGDAVTGELFF. CDR3 nucleotide sequence: TGCGCCAGCAGCTTGGCAGGGGATGCGGTCACCGGGGAGCTGTTTTTT.

Concerning this clone itself: The sample holds other DNA sequences that translate to the same CDR3. This chain uses TRBV28 with TRBJ2-5; 11 nucleotides agree with TRBD2. Germline CDR1 MDHEN, CDR2 SYDVKM. The V and J ends lost 6 bases and 4 bases, in that order; junction bases with no gene match: 1. The CDR3 runs 13 residues. The chain's CDR3 is CASSLAGGETQYF. Written as DNA, the CDR3 is TGTGCCAGCAGCCTAGCGGGGGGAGAGACCCAGTACTTC.

The chain couples TRBV7-2 to TRBJ2-5; 8 bases align to TRBD1. Germline V gene sequence: CDR1 SGHTA, CDR2 FQGNSA. The CDR3 contains 14 residues. Trimming cost V 5 bases and J 2 bases; bases outside gene matches: 4. CDR3 nucleotides: TGTGCCAGCAGCCCCCGGACAGGGCAAGAGACCCAGTACTTC. Its protein product is CASSPRTGQETQYF. Drawing the rest from reference TRBV7-2 and TRBJ2-5, the complete variable domain is GAGVSQSPSNKVTEKGKDVELRCDPISGHTALYWYRQSLGQGLEFLIYFQGNSAPDKSGLPSDRFSAERTGGSVSTLTIQRTQQEDSAVYLCASSPRTGQETQYFGPGTRLLVL.

V is TRBV10-3 and J is TRBJ2-6; TRBD2 might be the D (6 bases). CDR1 and CDR2 from the germline V gene are ENHRY and SYGVKD. V dropped 8 bases and J dropped 0 bases, with 11 bases sitting between them. The CDR3 totals 15 residues. CDR3: CAIQKRVSGANVLTF. DNA for the CDR3: TGTGCCATCCAAAAGCGGGTCTCTGGGGCCAACGTCCTGACTTTC.

This clone was observed a few times. The V call is TRBV5-3, the J call TRBJ2-6; D remains unclear. TRBV5-3 is assigned to the ORF class and has an uncertain function. V was clipped by 4 bases and J by 0 bases, with 11 bases between them. This CDR3 region has 16 residues. The DNA for the CDR3 is TGTGCCAGAAGCCTCCAGGAAAACTCTGGGGCCAACGTCCTGACTTTC. Amino acid sequence: CARSLQENSGANVLTF.

The chain employs TRBV7-9 and TRBJ2-1; D remains ambiguous. The CDR3 is 13 residues long. CDR1 and CDR2 (germline): SEHNR, FQNEAQ (reference sequence). Trimming took off 2 bases at V and 6 bases at J, with 8 bases between the two ends. The DNA for the CDR3 is TGTGCCAGCAGCTTATTCGCCGGCAATGAGCAGTTCTTC. As protein: CASSLFAGNEQFF.

The chain uses TRBV19 and TRBJ2-5; 9 bases are a match to TRBD1. This CDR3 contains 20 residues. Losses at the gene ends were 3 bases for V and 5 bases for J; bases not matched to a gene: 22. CDR1 and CDR2 (germline): LNHDA, SQIVND (reference sequence). CDR3 sequence (DNA): TGTGCCAGTAGTATTTCAGGTCCCGCTGGTGGGGGACAGGGTGGGGAGACCCAGTACTTC. Translation: CASSISGPAGGGQGGETQYF.

The chain couples TRBV7-2 to TRBJ1-5, with no clear D. Trimming pared 5 bases from V and 0 bases from J, leaving 8 bases between. There are 14 residues in the CDR3. Germline CDR1 SGHTA, CDR2 FQGNSA. The CDR3 coding sequence is TGTGCCAGCAGCCCGTATTATAGCAATCAGCCCCAGCATTTT. This translates into CASSPYYSNQPQHF. Combining the CDR3 with reference TRBV7-2 and TRBJ1-5 gives the whole variable domain GAGVSQSPSNKVTEKGKDVELRCDPISGHTALYWYRQSLGQGLEFLIYFQGNSAPDKSGLPSDRFSAERTGGSVSTLTIQRTQQEDSAVYLCASSPYYSNQPQHFGDGTRLSIL.

Only a few counts were recorded for this clone. This chain joins TRBV6-4 and TRBJ2-7; 9 bases match TRBD2. Per the germline V gene, CDR1 is MRHNA and CDR2 is SNTAGT. The CDR3 extends over 18 amino acids. V was pared by 5 bases and J by 0 bases, with 14 bases of the junction left unmatched. CDR3 region: CASSYGAGGPHSSYEQYF. Written as DNA, the CDR3 is TGTGCCAGCAGTTACGGGGCGGGAGGGCCACATTCCTCCTACGAGCAGTACTTC.

The V and J genes are TRBV28 and TRBJ1-5; 7 bases line up with TRBD1. V was pared by 8 bases and J by 6 bases, with 10 bases of the junction left unmatched. This CDR3 spans 14 amino acids. Germline V gene data show CDR1 as MDHEN and CDR2 as SYDVKM. The CDR3, as DNA: TGTGCCAGCGGACGAGGGGGCTTCAGTCAGCCCCAGCATTTT. Its protein is CASGRGGFSQPQHF.

This chain connects TRBV29-1 to TRBJ2-1; TRBD2 agrees at 11 bases. CDR3 size: 16 residues. Germline V CDR1 and CDR2: SQVTM, ANQGSEA. J was trimmed by 1 base and V by 7 bases; bases with no gene match: 9. For the CDR3, the DNA is TGCAGCGCAACCTCCACTAGCGGGGGTTCCTACAATGAGCAGTTCTTC. Amino acid sequence: CSATSTSGGSYNEQFF.

The chain is built from TRBV11-2 and TRBJ1-3; D not certain. The CDR3 sequence is 15 residues long. V gave up 2 bases and J gave up 3 bases, with 11 bases separating them. CDR1 is SGHAT and CDR2 is FQNNGV in the germline V gene. As DNA, the CDR3 is TGTGCCAGCAGCTTATCGGACTATAATGGAAACACCATATATTTT. Its translation: CASSLSDYNGNTIYF.

The chain is built from TRBV7-2 and TRBJ1-2; 9 nucleotides align to TRBD1. The CDR3 has 13 amino acids. Germline V gene data show CDR1 as SGHTA and CDR2 as FQGNSA. V dropped 5 bases and J dropped 5; count of bases not matched to a gene: 3. The CDR3 DNA reads as TGTGCCAGCAGCACGGGACAGGGATATGGCTACACCTTC. Translation: CASSTGQGYGYTF.

In its sample, this clone is medium-sized (0.01 to 0.1%). This chain links TRBV10-2 with TRBJ1-1; a possible D gene is TRBD1 (5 bases). CDR3 length equals 14 residues. V dropped 9 bases and J dropped 4 bases, with 18 bases sitting between them. From germline, CDR1 is WSHSY and CDR2 SAAADI. The CDR3 DNA sequence: TGCGCCAGTCTACTGGGGGGAGGGAGCACTGAAGCTTTCTTT. It codes for CASLLGGGSTEAFF.

Of note for this clone: Sequence at one end of the junction differs from germline and may be a read error. The rearrangement joins TRBV6-5 to TRBJ1-2; TRBD1 agrees at 9 bases. CDR3 length: 15 residues. CDR1 and CDR2 from the germline V gene are MNHEY and SVGAGI. The CDR3 DNA sequence: TGTGCCAGCAGTTACTCCAACAGGGGGCGAGGTGGCTACCCCTTC. Its protein product is CASSYSNRGRGGYPF.

V and J are TRBV7-9 and TRBJ1-1; no clear D gene. This CDR3 spans 13 amino acids. Germline values: CDR1 SEHNR, CDR2 FQNEAQ (reference sequence). V lost 1 base to trimming and J lost 4 bases, with 7 bases between them. CDR3 sequence: CASSLGQATEAFF. DNA for the CDR3: TGTGCCAGCAGCTTAGGGCAGGCCACTGAAGCTTTCTTT.

The chain joins TRBV30 to TRBJ1-5; no reliable D call. Trimming shortened V by 2 bases and J by 2 bases, and 13 bases separated the two germline ends. Looked up from germline, CDR1 is GTSNPN and CDR2 is SVGIG (reference sequence). The CDR3 contains 15 residues. The DNA for the CDR3 is TGTGCCTGGAGTCGCGGACTCGGACGCAATCAGCCCCAGCATTTT. This encodes CAWSRGLGRNQPQHF.

The chain couples TRBV19 to TRBJ2-1, with 9 positions matching TRBD1. Germline CDR1 LNHDA, CDR2 SQIVND (reference sequence). The CDR3 covers 17 residues. The V gene end was trimmed by 5 bases and the J gene end by 0 bases; junction bases not matched to a gene: 8. The chain's CDR3 is CASSPGQGRSSYNEQFF. The CDR3 DNA is TGTGCCAGTAGTCCAGGACAGGGGCGTAGCTCCTACAATGAGCAGTTCTTC.

The rearrangement joins TRBV9 to TRBJ1-5; no definite D call. Trimming cost V 3 bases and J 0 bases, with 10 bases left between them. The CDR3 is 15 residues long. CDR1 is SGDLS and CDR2 is YYNGEE in the germline V gene. The CDR3 sequence: CASSADSYSNQPQHF. Here the CDR3 DNA reads TGTGCCAGCAGCGCCGACTCGTATAGCAATCAGCCCCAGCATTTT.

This chain joins TRBV7-2 and TRBJ1-6, with a weak D call TRBD1 (6 bases). The germline CDR1 and CDR2 sequences are SGHTA and FQGNSA. Trimming stripped 5 bases from V and 17 bases from J, with 22 bases between. The CDR3 is made up of 14 amino acids. The CDR3 loop reads CASSIPGRRGGIHF. The CDR3 nucleotides are TGTGCCAGCAGCATACCGGGGAGGAGGGGGGGAATCCACTTT.

The V and J genes are TRBV30 and TRBJ1-1; TRBD1 matches at 8 bases. The length of the CDR3 is 18 residues. Trimming cost V 1 base and J 0 bases; bases outside gene matches: 13. Germline V gives CDR1 GTSNPN, CDR2 SVGIG (reference sequence). CDR3 nucleotide sequence: TGTGCCTGGAGTGCAAGACCCGGGACAGGCCGAATGAACACTGAAGCTTTCTTT. Residues: CAWSARPGTGRMNTEAFF.

This clone was recorded only once. The chain has TRBV7-6 and TRBJ1-5, with TRBD1 identical over 9 bases. The CDR3 runs 16 residues. V was clipped by 4 bases and J by 6 bases; unmatched bases: 10. CDR1 SGHVS and CDR2 FNYEAQ come from the germline V gene. This chain's CDR3 is CASSSRDREFGQPQHF. CDR3 DNA sequence: TGTGCCAGCAGCTCCCGGGACAGGGAGTTCGGTCAGCCCCAGCATTTT. Full variable domain (rest looked up from reference TRBV7-6 and TRBJ1-5): GAGVSQSPRYKVTKRGQDVALRCDPISGHVSLYWYRQALGQGPEFLTYFNYEAQQDKSGLPNDRFSAERPEGSISTLTIQRTEQRDSAMYRCASSSRDREFGQPQHFGDGTRLSIL.

The CDR3 coding sequence is TGTGCCACCAGGCCGGGACAGGATTCCTACGAGCAGTACTTC. It specifies CATRPGQDSYEQYF. This chain connects TRBV15 to TRBJ2-7; 8 bases are shared with TRBD1. The V segment lost 6 bases and the J segment 1 base; nucleotides outside the gene matches: 5. Per the germline V gene, CDR1 is LNHNV and CDR2 is YYDKDF (reference sequence). The CDR3 is 14 amino acids.

J is TRBJ1-4 and V is TRBV28; D not resolved. V was trimmed by 4 bases and J by 8 bases, leaving 5 bases between them. The CDR3 runs 11 residues. Germline lookup yields CDR1 MDHEN and CDR2 SYDVKM. CDR3 bases: TGTGCCAGCAGTTCAGGAGAAAAACTGTTTTTT. Translating gives CASSSGEKLFF.

The chain recombines TRBV4-1 with TRBJ2-7, with 7 bases that match TRBD1. The ends lost 0 bases at V and 2 bases at J; junction bases unmatched: 13. This CDR3 has 18 residues. Germline lookup yields CDR1 MGHRA and CDR2 YSYEKL. This CDR3 reads CASSQESGLGQGAYEQYF. The CDR3 DNA reads TGCGCCAGCAGCCAAGAAAGTGGATTAGGGCAGGGGGCCTACGAGCAGTACTTC.

This chain uses TRBV7-9 with TRBJ2-7; TRBD2 matches at 12 bases. This CDR3 spans 15 amino acids. Germline V lookup: CDR1 SEHNR, CDR2 FQNEAQ (reference sequence). V lost 2 bases, J lost 4 bases, and 3 bases stayed unmatched. CDR3 residues: CASSLWLAGGYEQYF. The CDR3 region has the DNA TGTGCCAGCAGCTTATGGCTAGCGGGAGGGTACGAGCAGTACTTC.

The sample holds a few counts of this clone. The J gene is TRBJ2-5, the V gene TRBV6-6; D not resolved. Trimming removed 8 bases from V and 3 bases from J, with 4 bases in between. Germline CDR1 and CDR2: MNHNY and SVGAGI (reference sequence). This CDR3 has 10 residues. In nucleotides, the CDR3 is TGTGCCAGCCGGGAAGAGACCCAGTACTTC. As protein: CASREETQYF.

The chain's CDR3 is CASSLEGGVGYTF. The CDR3 DNA follows: TGTGCCAGCAGCCTAGAGGGGGGGGTTGGCTACACCTTC. The V and J genes are TRBV9 and TRBJ1-2; D is perhaps TRBD1 (6 bases). The CDR3 has 13 amino acids. Deletions cut 4 bases from V and 7 bases from J, with 14 bases between. CDR1 is SGDLS and CDR2 is YYNGEE in the germline V gene.

The gene calls are TRBV13 and TRBJ2-1, with TRBD2 matching 10 bases. CDR1 and CDR2 from the germline V gene are PRHDT and FYEKMQ (reference sequence). V dropped 5 bases and J dropped 4; count of bases not matched to a gene: 5. There are 15 residues in the CDR3. The CDR3 DNA reads TGTGCCAGCAGCCATCTAGCGGGAGTTTACAATGAGCAGTTCTTC. As protein: CASSHLAGVYNEQFF.

The chain employs TRBV5-1 and TRBJ2-6, with TRBD1 as a possible D gene (6 bases). This CDR3 has 16 amino acids. CDR1 and CDR2 from the germline V gene are SGHRS and YFSETQ. V was trimmed by 2 bases and J by 0 bases, leaving 9 bases between them. The DNA for the CDR3 is TGCGCCAGCAGCTTAAGAGGGGGCTCTGGGGCCAACGTCCTGACTTTC. Residues: CASSLRGGSGANVLTF.